These T cell receptor beta chains were read from a single sample in a study of blood T cell repertoires in COVID-19. The repertoire was sequenced with immunoSEQ multiplex PCR; TCRdb's copy has only in-frame clones and lacks some. Of tens of thousands of clones in the sample, 80% to 90% were seen once. The specimen was peripheral blood. Receptor source: a woman aged 70-85 years with active COVID-19. Each CDR3 is given with its conserved first and last residue. A D gene is named only where the DNA matches it firmly. Not every row has a clone size; where given, it reads once, few, many or a size class.

length,D,V,J,size,CDR3,DNA
17,NA,TRBV21-1,TRBJ2-7,once,CASSNGTSGDLSYEQYF,TGTGCCAGCAGCAACGGGACTAGCGGAGACCTCTCCTACGAGCAGTACTTC
12,NA,TRBV29-1,TRBJ2-7,NA,CSVEIGHSEQYF,TGCAGCGTTGAAATTGGACATTCCGAGCAGTACTTC
15,NA,TRBV7-2,TRBJ2-7,NA,CASSQTSGEPYEQYF,TGTGCCAGCAGCCAAACGTCGGGGGAACCCTACGAGCAGTACTTC
16,NA,TRBV3-1/TRBV3-2,TRBJ1-1,few,CASSRRSQGLATEAFF,TGTGCCAGCAGCCGACGTAGTCAGGGGTTGGCCACTGAAGCTTTCTTT
18,NA,TRBV19,TRBJ2-4,NA,CASSMMVVAGQMSNIQYF,TGTGCCAGTAGTATGATGGTGGTAGCGGGACAGATGAGTAACATTCAGTACTTC
12,TRBD2,TRBV12-3/TRBV12-4,TRBJ2-1,NA,CASSLTSYEQFF,TGTGCCAGCAGTCTGACTAGCTATGAGCAGTTCTTC
16,TRBD2,TRBV5-1,TRBJ2-2,NA,CASSWRVAGVTGELFF,TGCGCCAGCAGCTGGAGGGTAGCGGGAGTAACCGGGGAGCTGTTTTTT
14,NA,TRBV9,TRBJ2-2,NA,CASSRGTNTGELFF,TGTGCCAGCAGCAGGGGGACGAACACCGGGGAGCTGTTTTTT
16,NA,TRBV7-2,TRBJ1-1,NA,CASSFRGLGMNTEAFF,TGTGCCAGCAGCTTTAGGGGGTTGGGGATGAACACTGAAGCTTTCTTT
15,NA,TRBV18,TRBJ1-1,NA,CASSGGNMVVTEAFF,TGTGCCAGCTCAGGCGGAAACATGGTTGTTACTGAAGCTTTCTTT
17,NA,TRBV3-1/TRBV3-2,TRBJ2-7,NA,CASSQDFRALDRYEQYF,TGTGCCAGCAGCCAAGACTTCCGGGCCCTAGACAGGTACGAGCAGTACTTC
18,TRBD1,TRBV23-1,TRBJ2-2,few,CASSPPDSGQGVTGELFF,TGCGCCAGCAGTCCCCCCGACTCCGGACAGGGGGTCACCGGGGAGCTGTTTTTT
16,TRBD1,TRBV7-9,TRBJ1-2,NA,CASGGNLGQVGYGYTF,TGTGCCAGCGGGGGGAACTTGGGACAGGTGGGGTATGGCTACACCTTC
16,TRBD2,TRBV6-1,TRBJ2-1,NA,CASSVGAGRAYNEQFF,TGTGCCAGCAGTGTCGGAGCGGGACGGGCCTACAATGAGCAGTTCTTC
16,NA,TRBV21-1,TRBJ2-1,NA,CASSTPRGDSNNEQFF,TGTGCCAGCAGCACGCCTCGAGGGGACTCGAACAATGAGCAGTTCTTC
16,TRBD2,TRBV18,TRBJ2-7,NA,CASSPSYSGSSYEQYF,TGTGCCAGCTCACCTTCTTACAGCGGGAGCTCCTACGAGCAGTACTTC
12,NA,TRBV7-9,TRBJ1-2,NA,CASSPKADGYTF,TGTGCCAGCAGCCCTAAGGCGGATGGCTACACCTTC
14,TRBD1,TRBV19,TRBJ1-1,NA,CASSSGQGWTEAFF,TGTGCCAGTAGTTCGGGACAGGGGTGGACTGAAGCTTTCTTT
16,NA,TRBV28,TRBJ1-2,NA,CASSSDYSTGNYGYTF,TGTGCCAGCAGTTCAGATTATTCGACAGGAAACTATGGCTACACCTTC
13,NA,TRBV12-3/TRBV12-4,TRBJ2-5,NA,CASSPAEGETQYF,TGTGCCAGCAGTCCAGCGGAGGGGGAGACCCAGTACTTC
20,TRBD2,TRBV4-2,TRBJ2-7,NA,CASSHQGGLAGPKAPYEQYF,TGTGCCAGCAGCCACCAGGGGGGACTAGCGGGTCCAAAAGCCCCTTACGAGCAGTACTTC
15,NA,TRBV7-8,TRBJ2-6,NA,CASSLVASGANVLTF,TGTGCCAGCAGCTTAGTGGCCTCCGGGGCCAACGTCCTGACTTTC